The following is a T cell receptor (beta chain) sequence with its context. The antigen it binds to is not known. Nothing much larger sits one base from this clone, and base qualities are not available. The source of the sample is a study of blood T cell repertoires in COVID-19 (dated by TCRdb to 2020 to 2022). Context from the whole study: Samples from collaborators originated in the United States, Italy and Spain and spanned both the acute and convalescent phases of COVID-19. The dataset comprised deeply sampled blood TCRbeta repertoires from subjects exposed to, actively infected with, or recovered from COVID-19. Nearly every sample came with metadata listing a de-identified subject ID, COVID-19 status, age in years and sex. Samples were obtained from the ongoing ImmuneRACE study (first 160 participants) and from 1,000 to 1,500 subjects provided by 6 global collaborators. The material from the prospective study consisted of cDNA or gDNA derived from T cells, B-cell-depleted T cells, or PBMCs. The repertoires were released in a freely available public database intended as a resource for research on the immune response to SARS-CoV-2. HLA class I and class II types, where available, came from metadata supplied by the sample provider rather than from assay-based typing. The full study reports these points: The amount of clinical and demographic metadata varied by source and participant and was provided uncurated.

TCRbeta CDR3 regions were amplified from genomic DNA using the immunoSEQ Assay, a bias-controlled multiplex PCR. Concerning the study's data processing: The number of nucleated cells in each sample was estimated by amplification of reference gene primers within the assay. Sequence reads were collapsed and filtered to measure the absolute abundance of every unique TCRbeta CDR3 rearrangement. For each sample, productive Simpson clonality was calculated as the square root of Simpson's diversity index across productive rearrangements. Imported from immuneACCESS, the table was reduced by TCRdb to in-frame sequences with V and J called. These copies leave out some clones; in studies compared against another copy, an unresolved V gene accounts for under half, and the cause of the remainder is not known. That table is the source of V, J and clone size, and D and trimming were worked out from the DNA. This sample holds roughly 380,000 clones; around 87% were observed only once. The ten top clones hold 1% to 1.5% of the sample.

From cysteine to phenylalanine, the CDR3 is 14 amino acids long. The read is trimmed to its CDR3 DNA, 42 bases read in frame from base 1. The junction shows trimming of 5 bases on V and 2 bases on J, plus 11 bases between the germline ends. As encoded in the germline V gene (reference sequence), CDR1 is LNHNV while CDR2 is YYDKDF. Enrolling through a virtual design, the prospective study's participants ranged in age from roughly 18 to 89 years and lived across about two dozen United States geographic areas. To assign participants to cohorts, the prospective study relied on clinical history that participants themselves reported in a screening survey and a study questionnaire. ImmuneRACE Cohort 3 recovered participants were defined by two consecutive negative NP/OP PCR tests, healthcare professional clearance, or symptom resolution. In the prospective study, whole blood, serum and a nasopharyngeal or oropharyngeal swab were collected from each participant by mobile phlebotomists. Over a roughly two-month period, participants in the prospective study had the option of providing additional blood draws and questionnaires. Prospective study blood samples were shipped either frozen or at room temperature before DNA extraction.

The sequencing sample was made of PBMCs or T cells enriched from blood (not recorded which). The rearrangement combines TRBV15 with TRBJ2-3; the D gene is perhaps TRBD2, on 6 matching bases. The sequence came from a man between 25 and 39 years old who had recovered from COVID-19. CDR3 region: CATSPGGHTDTQYF. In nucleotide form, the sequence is TGTGCCACCAGCCCAGGAGGGCACACAGATACGCAGTATTTT.